The rows below give T cell receptor beta chains drawn from one sample of a study of PD-1 blockade in classical Hodgkin lymphoma. TCRdb's copy holds only in-frame clones and misses some; the assay was immunoSEQ multiplex PCR. Of tens of thousands of clones in the sample, approximately 91% were seen once. Sequencing was performed on peripheral blood mononuclear cells (PBMCs), taken at baseline. Source of these receptors: a human donor with classical Hodgkin lymphoma. Both conserved end residues are part of each CDR3. Fields, in order: clone size, J gene, V gene, D gene, CDR3 DNA, CDR3 protein. The D gene is left open where the match is weak. Only part of the rows carry a size: once, few, many, or a class if the clone is expanded.

once | TRBJ2-4 | TRBV19 | TRBD1 | TGTGCCAGTAGCGGGACAGGATGGGACATTCAGTACTTC | CASSGTGWDIQYF
- | TRBJ2-3 | TRBV7-2 | - | TGTGCCAGCAGCGCACAGGGAAGAGATACGCAGTATTTT | CASSAQGRDTQYF
- | TRBJ1-2 | TRBV5-1 | TRBD1 | TGCGCCAGCAGCCCACGGTCTCGGGACAGGGGATATGGCTACACCTTC | CASSPRSRDRGYGYTF
- | TRBJ2-2 | TRBV27 | - | TGTGCCAGCAGACCAGGCCAAGCGAACACCGGGGAGCTGTTTTTT | CASRPGQANTGELFF
- | TRBJ1-5 | TRBV19 | - | TGTGCCAGTAGTGGAAGTCGAAGCAATCAGCCCCAGCATTTT | CASSGSRSNQPQHF
- | TRBJ2-1 | TRBV6-5 | - | TGTGCCAGCAGTTACGTGTTCATGAATGAGCAGTTCTTC | CASSYVFMNEQFF
- | TRBJ1-2 | TRBV7-9 | - | TGTGCCAGCAGCTCAAGGGACCTCAGGGGCTACACCTTC | CASSSRDLRGYTF
- | TRBJ2-1 | TRBV19 | TRBD2 | TGTGCCAGTAGTATGGTAGCGGGATCCTACAATGAGCAGTTCTTC | CASSMVAGSYNEQFF
- | TRBJ2-7 | TRBV27 | - | TGTGCCAGCAGTCCTCAGGGCCCGCCCTACGAGCAGTACTTC | CASSPQGPPYEQYF
- | TRBJ1-1 | TRBV4-3 | - | TGCGCCAGCAGCCAAGATAGCGTCAGCTTGAACACTGAAGCTTTCTTT | CASSQDSVSLNTEAFF
- | TRBJ2-7 | TRBV11-2 | TRBD2 | TGTGCCAGCGGGGGGGGACTAGCTGCCCACGAGCAGTACTTC | CASGGGLAAHEQYF
- | TRBJ2-2 | TRBV5-1 | - | TGCGCCAGCAGCTTGGGGGGACGATTAACAACGGGCACCGGGGAGCTGTTTTTT | CASSLGGRLTTGTGELFF
- | TRBJ2-2 | TRBV6-6 | - | TGTGCCAGCAGTTACTCGTCAGAGCGGGAGCTGTTTTTT | CASSYSSERELFF
- | TRBJ2-3 | TRBV5-6 | - | TGTGCCAGCAGCCGGGTTGGCACAGATACGCAGTATTTT | CASSRVGTDTQYF
- | TRBJ1-5 | TRBV10-3 | - | TGTGCCATCACTTCAGGGGAGGGCCAGCCCCAGCATTTT | CAITSGEGQPQHF
- | TRBJ2-7 | TRBV10-3 | TRBD1 | TGTGCCATCAGACCGGGACAGGGGTTTCTTTCCGAGCAGTACTTC | CAIRPGQGFLSEQYF
- | TRBJ2-1 | TRBV30 | TRBD2 | TGTGCCTGCCCTGGATGGGGAGGGATCGATGAGCAGTTCTTC | CACPGWGGIDEQFF
- | TRBJ1-5 | TRBV28 | - | TGTGCCAGCAGTTTCCGGTCGGGACTGTATAGCAATCAGCCCCAGCATTTT | CASSFRSGLYSNQPQHF
few | TRBJ1-2 | TRBV14 | TRBD1 | TGTGCCAGCAGCCAAGTAACAGGGGCCACCTATGGCTACACCTTC | CASSQVTGATYGYTF
- | TRBJ1-5 | TRBV7-8 | TRBD1 | TGTGCCAGCAGCCAATCGACAGGGAATCAGCCCCAGCATTTT | CASSQSTGNQPQHF
- | TRBJ1-1 | TRBV28 | - | TGTGCCAGCAGTCTGCGTGGACAGACAAACACTGAAGCTTTCTTT | CASSLRGQTNTEAFF
- | TRBJ2-1 | TRBV7-9 | - | TGTGCCAGCAGCTTAGATAAGGTCGGGACAAAATACAATGAGCAGTTCTTC | CASSLDKVGTKYNEQFF